This TCR beta chain is from a study of early T cells in non-severe SARS-CoV-2 infection (dated by TCRdb to 2020 to 2023). Regarding the complete study: Bulk RNA from unsorted whole blood was used for TCR sequencing, so alpha and beta chains could not be paired.

This was a case-control study nested in a cohort of healthcare workers in London, UK, who had nasopharyngeal swab PCR tests and blood samples taken every week. Healthcare workers were recruited between 23 and 31 March 2020, during the week of the UK lockdown, and were followed weekly for up to roughly 15 weeks. Based on the germline V gene, the CDR1 and CDR2 sequences are SGHTA and FQGNSA. The V end loses 3 bases and the J end loses 3 bases, and a stretch of 9 bases separates them. The CDR3, from cysteine to phenylalanine, totals 14 residues. Just CDR3 DNA is preserved here, 42 bases in frame from base 1. Libraries were prepared through 5' RACE. The instrument was a NextSeq 500. To correct for sequencing error and PCR bias, the TCR library protocol tagged individual cDNA molecules with unique molecular identifiers. TCR alpha and beta chains were both sequenced, and the abundances of alpha and beta sequences in each sample were closely correlated with each other. The study's own analysis went as follows. Decombinator V4 was used to annotate the V gene, J gene and CDR3 of the TCR sequences. TCRs were defined as expanded if a significant change between any two time points was detected under a Poisson model with p below 0.0001. TCR abundances were normalised to the total number of TCRs sequenced per sample and expressed as counts per million. MAIT TCRs were defined by TRAV1-2 paired with TRAJ12, TRAJ20 or TRAJ33, and iNKT TCRs by TRAV10 paired with TRAJ18. VDJdb, accessed 1 November 2021, was searched for CMV, EBV and SARS-CoV-2 annotated TCRs, with TCRs annotated for multiple antigens excluded. TCRdb trimmed public reads at Q25 via fastp, called clones via MiXCR and kept in-frame beta chains. Merged by CDR3 protein, the rows form single entries marked with the most common genes and DNA. These V and J calls are TCRdb output, not the study's own analysis. This sample holds approximately 120,000 distinct CDR3 sequences; about 15% were observed only once. Of the sample, 21% falls within the top ten clones.

This clonotype has a count of ten or more. The target of this receptor is not known. No base quality values were provided; no much bigger clone lies one nucleotide off. The paper as a whole reports these results and caveats: VDJdb matching was skewed toward anti-spike CD8 responses, so virus-specific expansions were likely underestimated and private and CD4 specificities were missed.

The material sequenced was whole blood. The V and J genes are TRBV7-2 and TRBJ1-5, and TRBD1 may be the D gene, going by 5 matching bases. The receptor was isolated from an adult who was a healthcare worker with PCR-confirmed SARS-CoV-2 infection or an uninfected control (not recorded which). The bases read TGTGCCAGCAGCTTGGGGGATTTCAATCAGCCCCAGCATTTT. Its amino acids are CASSLGDFNQPQHF.